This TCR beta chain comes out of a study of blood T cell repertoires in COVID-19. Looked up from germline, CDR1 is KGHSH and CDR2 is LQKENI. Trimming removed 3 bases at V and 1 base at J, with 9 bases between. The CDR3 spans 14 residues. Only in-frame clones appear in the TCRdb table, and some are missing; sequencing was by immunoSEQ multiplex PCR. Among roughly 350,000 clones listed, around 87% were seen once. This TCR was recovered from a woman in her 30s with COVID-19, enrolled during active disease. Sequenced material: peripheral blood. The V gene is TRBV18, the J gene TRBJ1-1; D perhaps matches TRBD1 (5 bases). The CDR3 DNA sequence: TGTGCCAGCTCACCCGCGGGGCAGAACACTGAAGCTTTCTTT. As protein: CASSPAGQNTEAFF.